This T cell receptor (beta chain) comes out of a study of PD-1 blockade in classical Hodgkin lymphoma. The protocol was immunoSEQ multiplex PCR, while the TCRdb copy is restricted to in-frame clones and leaves out a portion. This sample has roughly 56,000 clones, with 88% found just once. Findings of the study overall: A significant rise in TCR diversity was seen by C4D1 for CD4+ cells but not for CD8+ cells. Reports described newly diagnosed patients as having lower baseline TCR diversity than healthy donors.

The CDR3 totals 15 residues. The V end was cut by 7 bases, the J end by 3 bases, with 19 bases between. Germline assignment: CDR1 SGHRS and CDR2 YFSETQ. In every patient, relapse followed autologous stem cell transplantation, while exposure to brentuximab vedotin differed. This clone occurred once. The antigen is unknown. This rearrangement joins TRBV5-1 to TRBJ1-2; tentatively, D is TRBD1 (5 bases). The receptor comes from a human donor with classical Hodgkin lymphoma. The specimen comprised peripheral blood mononuclear cells (PBMCs), sampled before the second cycle of nivolumab. As DNA, the CDR3 is TGCGCCAGCGCCAGAGAAGGGGAGTCCTACTATGGCTACACCTTC. As protein: CASAREGESYYGYTF.